The source of this T cell receptor beta chain is a study of a mutant IDH1 vaccine in newly diagnosed glioma. As for the study in general: There were eight vaccinations for patients, given in weeks 1, 3, 5, 7, 11, 15, 19 and 23.

Profiling relied on immunoSEQ multiplex PCR, and the TCRdb table lists in-frame clones only, not all of them. The table lists some 27,000 clones, about three quarters of them singletons. The CDR3 is 12 residues long. Trimming took off 5 bases at V and 6 bases at J, with 8 bases between the two ends. Germline V gene lookup returns CDR1 MNHEY and CDR2 SMNVEV (reference sequence). Time point reported: week 5, during vaccination. Mutant IDH1 20-mer peptide, at 300 ug, made up each vaccine dose, with topical imiquimod. A remark on this clone: Its antigen is not identified.

The sample in question was PBMCs, obtained from a glioma patient whose treatment included an IDH1 peptide vaccine. This sequence originates from a man aged 40-49 years with glioma. V gene TRBV27 combines with J gene TRBJ2-1, with D hard to call. Here the CDR3 DNA reads TGTGCCAGCAGTCTCCTGGGCAATGAGCAGTTCTTC. Protein product: CASSLLGNEQFF.